This T cell receptor (beta chain) is from a study of OX40 agonist ivuxolimab in advanced cancers. Study-level background: Patients got intravenous ivuxolimab at 0.01 to 10 mg/kg every 2 weeks. Under the entry rules, prior anti-PD-1, anti-PD-L1 or anti-CTLA-4 therapy was allowed, and roughly 41% had some. Findings and caveats of the study: Some patients who did not respond also had low normalized T-cell clonal expansion.

Data came from immunoSEQ multiplex PCR; TCRdb stores just in-frame clones and leaves some out. The sample yields about 69,000 clones, around 90% seen once. About this clone itself: Its antigen is currently unknown.

This CDR3 spans 15 amino acids. The germline V gene encodes CDR1 MGHRA and CDR2 YSYEKL. Trimming took off 4 bases at V and 4 bases at J, with 14 bases between the two ends. Anyone with autoimmune disease history or systemic immunosuppression was excluded. This chain links TRBV4-1 with TRBJ1-3, with D unclear. The sequence was obtained from an adult with an advanced solid tumor such as melanoma, head and neck, liver or kidney cancer. The specimen was CD4+ or CD8+ T cells sorted from blood, collected in a trial of the OX40 agonist ivuxolimab. The CDR3 DNA follows: TGCGCCAGCAGCCTTAGACACGCGCCCGGAAACACCATATATTTT. It encodes CASSLRHAPGNTIYF.